Each of the 2 T cell receptor beta chains below was sequenced from the same sample in a study of shared clonotypes between healthy human individuals (TCRdb year 2020). Receptor libraries were prepared by the immunoSEQ multiplex PCR assay. TCRdb obtained this table from immuneACCESS and retained in-frame rearrangements with V and J assigned. These tables miss some clones; where compared with another copy, unresolved V genes account for less than half of the shortfall, and the remainder is unexplained. Within this sample are millions of clones, with about 92% of them counted one time only. Together, the top ten hold around 0.4% of the sample. The sequenced sample was naive CD4+ T cells from PBMCs. The sample's cell subset or site label is to be understood as: CD45RA+ positively selected. All receptors come from a man aged 18 to 29 in good health. Some clones in this sample may be carry-over from other donors' samples.

In nucleotides, the CDR3 is TGCGCCAGCAGCCCGGGGACAGGGTACACTGAAGCTTTCTTT. Its protein is CASSPGTGYTEAFF. The chain joins TRBV5-1 to TRBJ1-1; 9 bases align to TRBD1. Germline loops: CDR1 SGHRS, CDR2 YFSETQ. The junction had 4 bases not matched to a gene; V was cut back by 4 bases and J by 3 bases. This CDR3 has 14 amino acids.

The chain combines TRBV5-1 with TRBJ2-2; D gene ambiguous. Germline CDR1 SGHRS, CDR2 YFSETQ. The CDR3 totals 14 residues. The V and J ends lost 5 bases and 3 bases respectively, with 11 bases between them. The CDR3 DNA sequence: TGCGCCAGCAGGGGGAACGGATACACCGGGGAGCTGTTTTTT. Translation gives CASRGNGYTGELFF. The variable domain in full, completed from reference TRBV5-1 and TRBJ2-2, reads KAGVTQTPRYLIKTRGQQVTLSCSPISGHRSVSWYQQTPGQGLQFLFEYFSETQRNKGNFPGRFSGRQFSNSRSEMNVSTLELGDSALYLCASRGNGYTGELFFGEGSRLTVL.